One and the same sample provided the 11 T cell receptor beta chains below, sequenced in a study of blood T cell repertoires in COVID-19. Clones were read by immunoSEQ multiplex PCR, and TCRdb kept only the in-frame ones, dropping some. The table lists about 130,000 clones, roughly 87% of them singletons, with 15% to 20% in the top ten. The sequenced sample was PBMCs or T cells enriched from blood (not recorded which). The source is a young man who had recovered from COVID-19.

V gene TRBV11-2 combines with J gene TRBJ2-7, with unresolved D. Germline V lookup: CDR1 SGHAT, CDR2 FQNNGV. V dropped 0 bases and J dropped 4 bases, with 7 bases sitting between them. CDR3 length: 13 residues. The CDR3: CASSLDREYEQYV. The CDR3 DNA sequence: TGTGCCAGCAGCTTAGATCGAGAATACGAGCAGTACGTC.

The chain has TRBV10-3 and TRBJ1-5; 9 bases align to TRBD1. Germline V gives CDR1 ENHRY, CDR2 SYGVKD. This CDR3 region has 15 residues. The ends lost 3 bases at V and 2 bases at J; junction bases unmatched: 2. The CDR3 spells CAISEGDRGNQPQHF. The CDR3 region has the DNA TGTGCCATCAGTGAAGGGGACAGGGGCAATCAGCCCCAGCATTTT.

In this sample, this clone turned up once. The chain carries TRBV12-5 and TRBJ2-1; D gene uncertain. CDR1 is LGHNT and CDR2 is FRNRAP in the germline V gene. CDR3 size: 13 residues. Trimming removed 0 bases from V and 3 bases from J, with 3 bases in between. CDR3 region: CASGLVLYNEQFF. The CDR3 DNA is TGTGCTAGTGGTTTGGTACTCTACAATGAGCAGTTCTTC.

J is TRBJ2-1 and V is TRBV11-3; 12 bases line up with TRBD2. Germline V gene lookup returns CDR1 SGHNT and CDR2 YENEEA. This CDR3 is 15 amino acids long. J gave up 11 bases and V 5 bases, and 10 bases lay outside the gene matches. The CDR3: CASSQASGGALKQFF. The CDR3 DNA sequence: TGTGCCAGCAGCCAAGCTAGCGGGGGGGCCCTCAAGCAGTTCTTC.

V gene TRBV5-1 combines with J gene TRBJ2-1; 14 bases fit TRBD2. Germline V gene lookup returns CDR1 SGHRS and CDR2 YFSETQ. The CDR3 is 14 residues long. Losses at the gene ends were 3 bases for V and 15 bases for J; bases not matched to a gene: 8. CDR3 sequence reads: CASSSGLAGEIGFF. The CDR3 coding sequence is TGCGCCAGCAGCTCGGGACTAGCGGGAGAGATTGGGTTCTTC.

The V call is TRBV7-2, the J call TRBJ2-1; 15 positions match TRBD2. The germline gives CDR1 SGHTA, CDR2 FQGNSA. V was clipped by 1 base and J by 4 bases; unmatched bases: 2. This CDR3 spans 17 amino acids. The CDR3 DNA reads TGTGCCAGCAGCTTAGTGGGACTAGCGGGGGGATACAATGAGCAGTTCTTC. It encodes CASSLVGLAGGYNEQFF.

The genes are TRBV19 and TRBJ1-4; TRBD1 might be the D (5 bases). Trimming took 2 bases from V and 0 from J, leaving 16 bases between them. The CDR3 covers 18 residues. Germline V gene lookup returns CDR1 LNHDA and CDR2 SQIVND (reference sequence). In DNA form, the CDR3 reads TGTGCCAGTAGTATACCGACCCGAACAGGACCAACTAATGAAAAACTGTTTTTT. Translated: CASSIPTRTGPTNEKLFF.

This clone has only a few counts. The chain couples TRBV30 to TRBJ2-7; D is unresolved. Germline V gives CDR1 GTSNPN, CDR2 SVGIG (reference sequence). V was pared by 0 bases and J by 2 bases, with 11 bases between. CDR3 length equals 14 residues. The CDR3 is CAWSVKISPYEQYF. CDR3 in DNA: TGTGCCTGGAGTGTTAAGATCAGTCCCTACGAGCAGTACTTC.

The V gene is TRBV10-3, the J gene TRBJ1-5, with D unclear. V was cut by 4 bases and J by 1 base, with 8 bases left in between. Germline CDR1 is ENHRY and CDR2 is SYGVKD. CDR3 length equals 14 residues. CDR3: CAISASESNQPQHF. CDR3 in DNA: TGTGCCATCAGTGCTTCAGAAAGCAATCAGCCCCAGCATTTT.

This clone was detected only a few times. The chain joins TRBV6-1 to TRBJ1-3; D is unclear. V was cut by 3 bases and J by 0 bases, with 18 bases left in between. The CDR3 contains 18 residues. The germline V gene has CDR1 MNHNS and CDR2 SASEGT. CDR3 DNA: TGTGCCAGCAGTGACGGGCCCATGGGGAGGACCTCTGGAAACACCATATATTTT. This sequence encodes CASSDGPMGRTSGNTIYF.

The chain carries TRBV19 and TRBJ2-1, with 9 bases identical to TRBD1. CDR1 is LNHDA and CDR2 is SQIVND in the germline V gene (reference sequence). This CDR3 spans 14 amino acids. With V trimmed by 5 bases and J by 15 bases, 14 bases remained unmatched. CDR3 protein: CASSDNPVGQGLFF. The CDR3 DNA reads TGTGCCAGTAGTGATAATCCGGTGGGACAGGGCCTGTTCTTC. The full variable domain, with the rest looked up from reference TRBV19 and TRBJ2-1, is DGGITQSPKYLFRKEGQNVTLSCEQNLNHDAMYWYRQDPGQGLRLIYYSQIVNDFQKGDIAEGYSVSREKKESFPLTVTSAQKNPTAFYLCASSDNPVGQGLFFGPGTRLTVL.